Sequencing of this TCR beta chain was carried out in a study of cytomegalovirus exposure and HLA in healthy donors (dated by TCRdb to 2016 to 2017). Regarding the study in general: An earlier analysis of some 550 of the donors reported about 250 Gb of sequence data and around 120 million unique TCR beta sequences from 150 million to 200 million T cells. In the later analysis, no new phenotypic data were used to find candidate immune exposures; instead, reliance was placed on TCR beta sequences and their occurrence across donors. Of the approximately 400 genotyped donors, around 81% fell in the genetic ancestry cluster associated with self-reported Caucasian donors. An early release covering about 600 HLA-typed donors comprised approximately 290 gigabases of sequencing data and around 86 million unique TCR sequences. Along with the roughly 670-subject first cohort, a separate validation cohort of some 130 different subjects was used. The study combined high-throughput TCR immunosequencing, statistical association of individual TCRs with disease status, and machine learning to predict cytomegalovirus infection status. Donor age, sex, ethnicity and CMV serostatus were collected together with the repertoire data. Both class I and class II loci were covered by HLA typing, at four-digit resolution. The aim of the study was to test whether cataloging public T cell receptors could identify signatures of past pathogen exposure. The T cell repertoires of 666 subjects were profiled by immunosequencing and related to cytomegalovirus serostatus. Roughly five DR-DQ haplotypes were treated as single units for association and clustering because of strong linkage in the cohort. In a later analysis, previously published TCR beta repertoires from fewer than 750 donors were re-analyzed and high-resolution HLA genotyping was added so that TCR occurrence patterns could be studied. Typing coverage varied by locus: about 620-630 donors for A, B, C, DRB1 and DQB1; around 560 for DQA1; about 590 for DPA1; approximately 490 for DPB1. Across some 400 genotyped donors of the cohort, an average of approximately 240,000 unique TCR beta nucleotide sequences per donor were sequenced, and 15% to 20% of those sequences were non-productive. All discovery cohort repertoires had been generated on a single sequencing platform. An earlier analysis of several hundred of the donors applied high-throughput TCR beta sequencing to assess whether each TCR beta V gene segment acted as functional or pseudogenic. Genome-wide SNP genotypes for about 65% of the roughly 670 donors were used in a later genetic analysis, which treated that subset as a discovery cohort.

Library prep was done by the immunoSEQ multiplex PCR assay. The multiplex PCR relied on a mix of 60 forward primers for TCR Vbeta segments and 13 reverse primers for TCR Jbeta segments. A multiplex PCR assay on genomic DNA amplified the CDR3 region of rearranged TCR beta genes. The amplified TCR beta libraries were sequenced on the Illumina HiSeq System as 87-base-pair reads. In the authors' own workflow: In a later analysis, some 80 million unique TCR beta chains were counted across the roughly 670 repertoires, and roughly 9.9 million of these chains were shared by at least two donors. To remove PCR and sequencing errors, raw reads were error-corrected and collapsed into unique sequences using a nearest-neighbor algorithm that merged closely related sequences. V, D and J gene segments were assigned by aligning CDR3 sequences to IMGT reference sequences. For a sequence to be retained, a match of at least six nucleotides to both a V gene segment and a J gene segment was required. Rearrangements were classified as productive when the CDR3 lacked stop codons and remained in frame with V and J, and all other rearrangements were classified as non-productive. Following IMGT convention, CDR3 was defined as the stretch from the second conserved V-encoded cysteine to the conserved J-encoded phenylalanine. The earlier analysis of some 580 of the donors excluded any sequence lacking an unambiguous match to a single V gene segment. An earlier analysis of approximately 590 of the donors classified V segments as functional when productive rearrangements were above 56.7% and as segregating when the standard deviation between donors was above 5%. A statistical classification framework was built to diagnose cytomegalovirus status from the catalog of TCR beta chain sequences. V and J gene assignment, in a later analysis, came from comparing TCR nucleotide sequences with IMGT/GENE-DB human TR gene sequences. Using the TCRdist pipeline, a later analysis assigned CDR3 sequences along with most-parsimonious VDJ recombination scenarios. In a later analysis, each TCR beta chain was defined by its CDR3 amino acid sequence together with its V-gene family, and reads lacking a unique V-gene family were excluded. A later analysis removed 600 or so highly shared, low-generation-probability nucleotide sequences to deal with suspected cross-contamination and a sequencing artifact. In a later analysis, a clonal expansion index was calculated for each public chain from normalized within-repertoire ranks of inferred template counts. In a later analysis, generation probabilities were computed using a VDJ recombination model fitted to out-of-frame rearrangements, and the results were checked against IGoR. In a later analysis, TCR-TCR, TCR-HLA and TCR-CMV co-occurrence was scored with hypergeometric tests, and a repertoire-size bias correction was applied to TCR pairs. To estimate false discovery rates, a later analysis permuted the HLA or CMV assignments 20 times. In a later analysis, co-occurring TCRs were grouped using DBSCAN, with TCRdist sequence similarity added in when clustering inside HLA-allele-positive subsets. Repertoires with fewer than 30,000 or more than 120,000 public chains were left out of co-occurrence clustering, as were roughly five repertoires with anomalous nucleotide sharing. TCRdb stores this immuneACCESS table with in-frame sequences only. Part of the clones is absent; in the studies checked, under half of the shortfall reflects unresolved V genes, and no reason is known for the rest. D and trimming were read from the DNA, whereas the V and J calls and clone size are those reported in that table. The sample has about 51,000 clones on record, 65% to 85% of them singletons. The ten most abundant clones make up 2% to 3% of the sample.

The cohort was made up of about 670 healthy bone marrow donors. All cohort members were sampled while nominally healthy, although unrecorded immune exposures were likely present. The donor was CMV seropositive and was included in the group of 270 or so seropositive cohort members. A peripheral blood sample was provided by each donor, and peripheral blood mononuclear cells were used for TCR beta sequencing. Genomic DNA was extracted from the blood cell samples with the Qiagen DNeasy Blood Extraction Kit. Based on the germline V gene, the CDR1 and CDR2 sequences are SGHVS and FNYEAQ. The CDR3 numbers 15 residues from cysteine through phenylalanine. Only CDR3 DNA is held: 45 bases, read in frame from base 1. At the junction V is shortened by 5 bases and J by 11 bases; bases outside the gene matches: 14. Regarding this clone: Its antigen is still unknown. Base-call qualities are not available, and no considerably larger clone is one nucleotide away.

Points the paper makes about the study in general: The 87-base-pair reads could not distinguish some IMGT-functional V segments, including TRBV6-2 and TRBV6-3, so those segments were excluded. A further reported finding was that TCR beta sequences accurately predicted the HLA-A and HLA-B alleles for most subjects in the first cohort. In a later analysis, around 15,000 TCR beta sequences were associated with specific HLA alleles at a false discovery rate of 0.05. The study listed around 160 TCR beta chains as associated with cytomegalovirus. Because counts were too low, seventeen rarely observed V segments, including chromosome 9 orphons, were excluded from the earlier analysis of about 500 of the donors. A cluster of highly shared sequence variants was judged likely to represent a technical artifact of the sequencing pipeline. Broadly in line with IMGT annotations, most TCR beta V segments showed up in productive rearrangements about 87% or about 30% of the time in an earlier analysis of several hundred of the donors. Compared with equally common non-associated chains, HLA-associated TCR beta chains in a later analysis were more clonally expanded and had lower generation probabilities. Most TCR sequences were seen in very few donors, while some public TCRs were found in many individuals. CMV serostatus was the only immune exposure information available for the cohort. Linkage disequilibrium might explain the correlated functional status among segregating V segments, but an unknown experimental factor could not be ruled out. It was suggested by the authors that the approach could potentially be generalized to other disease states and immunological phenotypes. A later analysis found that most CMV-associated TCR beta chains appeared HLA-restricted, with HLA associations seemingly driven largely by CMV exposure. In this cohort, only TCR beta chains were sequenced, and detectable features were limited by the absence of alpha or paired-chain data. HLA typing was unavailable for some donors at each locus, so association tests used only the typed subset. Three of the identified cytomegalovirus-associated TCR beta chains were confirmed in vitro to be specific for cytomegalovirus antigens. A later genetic analysis associated a missense DCLRE1C variant with V-gene and J-gene trimming of TCR beta chains, and an independent cohort replicated the association. Strong co-occurrence of HLA alleles, especially DR and DQ, made assigning TCR associations to individual alleles difficult. The classifier was reported to diagnose cytomegalovirus status with high specificity and sensitivity in both the original cohort and the validation cohort. In a later genetic analysis, fewer N-insertions in productive TCRs were reported among donors in an Asian-associated ancestry cluster than the 666-donor mean. A later analysis found that TCR association rates varied across HLA loci, with DRB1 alleles showing the most associated TCRs and HLA-C alleles the fewest. Several of the top co-occurrence clusters appeared to be linked to parvovirus B19, influenza, CMV and Epstein-Barr virus, according to a later analysis. The presence/absence analyses assumed that sequencing depth was roughly uniform across donors, and that assumption may not be true.

The sequence came from a boy aged 5 to 17 in good health and CMV-seropositive. The sequence joins TRBV7-6 to TRBJ2-5; the central 10 bases match TRBD2. Material for sequencing was PBMCs. Here is the DNA: TGTGCCAGCAGCCCTCTAGCGGGGGCAACGGGAGAGCAGTACTTC. The encoded protein is CASSPLAGATGEQYF.